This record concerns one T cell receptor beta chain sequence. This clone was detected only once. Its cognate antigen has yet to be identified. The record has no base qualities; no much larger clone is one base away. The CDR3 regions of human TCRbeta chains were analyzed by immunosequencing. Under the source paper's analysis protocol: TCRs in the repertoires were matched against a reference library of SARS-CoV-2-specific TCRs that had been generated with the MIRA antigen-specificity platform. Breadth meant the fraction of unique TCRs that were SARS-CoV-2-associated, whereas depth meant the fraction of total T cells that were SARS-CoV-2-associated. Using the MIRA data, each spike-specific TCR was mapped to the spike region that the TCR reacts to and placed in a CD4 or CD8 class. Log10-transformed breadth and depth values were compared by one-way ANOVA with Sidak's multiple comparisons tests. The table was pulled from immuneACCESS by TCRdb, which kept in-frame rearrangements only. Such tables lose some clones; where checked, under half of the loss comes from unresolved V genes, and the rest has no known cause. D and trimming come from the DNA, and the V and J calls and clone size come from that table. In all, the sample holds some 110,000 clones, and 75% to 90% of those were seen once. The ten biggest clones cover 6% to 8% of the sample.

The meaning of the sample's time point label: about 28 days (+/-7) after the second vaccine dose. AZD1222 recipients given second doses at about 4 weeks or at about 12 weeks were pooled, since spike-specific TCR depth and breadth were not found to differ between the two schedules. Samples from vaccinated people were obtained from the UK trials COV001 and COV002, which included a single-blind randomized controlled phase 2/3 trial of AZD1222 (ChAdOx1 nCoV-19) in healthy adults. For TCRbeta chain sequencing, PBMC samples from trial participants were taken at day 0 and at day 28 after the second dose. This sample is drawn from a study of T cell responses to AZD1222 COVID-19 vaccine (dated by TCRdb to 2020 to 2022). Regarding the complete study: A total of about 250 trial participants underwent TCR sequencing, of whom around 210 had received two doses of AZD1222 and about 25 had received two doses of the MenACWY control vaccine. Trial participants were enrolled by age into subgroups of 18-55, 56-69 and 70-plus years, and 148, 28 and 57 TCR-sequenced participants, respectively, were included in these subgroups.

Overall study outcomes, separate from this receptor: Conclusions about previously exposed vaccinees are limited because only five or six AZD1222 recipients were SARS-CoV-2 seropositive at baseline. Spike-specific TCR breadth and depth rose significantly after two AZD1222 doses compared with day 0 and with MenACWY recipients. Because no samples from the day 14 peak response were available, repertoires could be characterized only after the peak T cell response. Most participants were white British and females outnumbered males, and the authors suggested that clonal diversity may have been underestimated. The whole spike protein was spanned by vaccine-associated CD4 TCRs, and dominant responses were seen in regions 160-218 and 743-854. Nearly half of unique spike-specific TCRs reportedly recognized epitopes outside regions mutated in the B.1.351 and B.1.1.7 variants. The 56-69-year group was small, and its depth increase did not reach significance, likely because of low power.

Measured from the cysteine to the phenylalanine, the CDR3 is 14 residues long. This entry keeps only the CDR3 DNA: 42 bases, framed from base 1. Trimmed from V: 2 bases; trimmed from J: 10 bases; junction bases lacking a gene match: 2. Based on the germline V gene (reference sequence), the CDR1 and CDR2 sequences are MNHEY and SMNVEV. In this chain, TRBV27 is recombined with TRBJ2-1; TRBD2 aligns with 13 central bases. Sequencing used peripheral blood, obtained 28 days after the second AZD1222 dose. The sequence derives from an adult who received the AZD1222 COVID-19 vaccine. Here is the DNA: TGTGCCAGCAGTTTACGGGGACTAGCGGGGGAGCAGTTCTTC. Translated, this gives CASSLRGLAGEQFF.